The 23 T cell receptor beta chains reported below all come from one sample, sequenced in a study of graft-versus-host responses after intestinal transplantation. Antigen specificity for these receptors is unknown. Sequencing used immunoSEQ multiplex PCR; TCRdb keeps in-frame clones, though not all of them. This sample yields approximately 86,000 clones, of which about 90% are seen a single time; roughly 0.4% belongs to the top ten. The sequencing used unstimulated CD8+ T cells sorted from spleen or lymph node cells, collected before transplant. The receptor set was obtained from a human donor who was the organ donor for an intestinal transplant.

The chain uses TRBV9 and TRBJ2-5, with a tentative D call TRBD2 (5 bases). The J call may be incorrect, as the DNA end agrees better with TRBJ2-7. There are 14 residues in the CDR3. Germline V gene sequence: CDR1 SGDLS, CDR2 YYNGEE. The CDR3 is CASSEGALEGEQYF. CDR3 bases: TGTGCCAGCTCCGAAGGCGCGCTTGAGGGCGAGCAGTACTTC.

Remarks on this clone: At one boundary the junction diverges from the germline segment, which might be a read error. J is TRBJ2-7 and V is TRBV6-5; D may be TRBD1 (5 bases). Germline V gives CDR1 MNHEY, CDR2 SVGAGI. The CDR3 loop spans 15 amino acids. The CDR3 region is CASSSSVRGSHEQYF. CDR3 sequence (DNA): TGTGCCAGCAGTTCCTCTGTAAGGGGCTCCCACGAGCAGTACTTC.

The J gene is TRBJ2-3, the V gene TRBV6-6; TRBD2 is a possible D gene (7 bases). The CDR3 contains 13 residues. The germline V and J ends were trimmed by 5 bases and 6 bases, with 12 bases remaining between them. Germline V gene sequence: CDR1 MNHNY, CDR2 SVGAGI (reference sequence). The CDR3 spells CASSHGGQDTQYF. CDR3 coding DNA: TGTGCCAGCAGTCACGGGGGGCAGGATACGCAGTATTTT.

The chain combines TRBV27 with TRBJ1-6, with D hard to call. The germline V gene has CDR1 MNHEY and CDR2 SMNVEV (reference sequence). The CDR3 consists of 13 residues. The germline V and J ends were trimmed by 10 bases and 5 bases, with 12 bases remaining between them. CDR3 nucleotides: TGTGCCACCCGAACAATCGATAATTCACCCCTCCACTTT. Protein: CATRTIDNSPLHF.

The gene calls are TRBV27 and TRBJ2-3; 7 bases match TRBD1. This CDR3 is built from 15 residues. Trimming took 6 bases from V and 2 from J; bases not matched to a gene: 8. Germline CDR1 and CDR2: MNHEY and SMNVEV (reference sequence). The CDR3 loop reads CASRKGQQDTDTQYF. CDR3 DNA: TGTGCCAGCAGGAAGGGACAGCAGGACACAGATACGCAGTATTTT.

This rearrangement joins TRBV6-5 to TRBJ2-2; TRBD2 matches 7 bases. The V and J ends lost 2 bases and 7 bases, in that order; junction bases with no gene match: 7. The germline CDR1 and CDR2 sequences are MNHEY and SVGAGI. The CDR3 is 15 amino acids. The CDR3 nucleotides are TGTGCCAGCAGTTACACGGGGGGATGGGGCGGGGAGCTGTTTTTT. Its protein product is CASSYTGGWGGELFF.

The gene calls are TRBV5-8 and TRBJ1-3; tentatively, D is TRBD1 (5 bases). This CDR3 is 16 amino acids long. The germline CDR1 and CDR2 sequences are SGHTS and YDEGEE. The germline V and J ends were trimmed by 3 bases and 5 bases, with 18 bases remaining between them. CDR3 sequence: CASSWGRGHRRNTIYF. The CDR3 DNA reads TGTGCCAGCAGCTGGGGCCGTGGGCACAGAAGAAACACCATATATTTT. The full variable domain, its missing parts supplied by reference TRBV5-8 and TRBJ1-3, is EAGVTQSPTHLIKTRGQQATLRCSPISGHTSVYWYQQALGLGLQFLLWYDEGEERNRGNFPPRFSGRQFPNYSSELNVNALELEDSALYLCASSWGRGHRRNTIYFGEGSWLTVV.

The CDR3 nucleotides are TGTGCCAGCAGCTATCGGGGTAGTTACGAGCAGTACTTC. Protein product: CASSYRGSYEQYF. The rearrangement links TRBV5-6 to TRBJ2-7, with TRBD2 as a possible D gene (5 bases). Trimming left V 3 bases short and J 4 bases short, with 11 bases between. The length of the CDR3 is 13 residues. The germline CDR1 and CDR2 sequences are SGHDT and YYEEEE.

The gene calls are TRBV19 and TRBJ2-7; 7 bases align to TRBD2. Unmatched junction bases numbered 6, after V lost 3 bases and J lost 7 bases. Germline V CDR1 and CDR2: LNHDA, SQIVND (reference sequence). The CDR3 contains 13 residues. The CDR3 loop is CASSMGSGGEQYF. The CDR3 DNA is TGTGCCAGTAGTATGGGTTCCGGGGGGGAGCAGTACTTC.

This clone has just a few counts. DNA of the CDR3: TGTGCCAGCAGTGCAGGGGACGATCACACCATATATTTT. Protein sequence: CASSAGDDHTIYF. The rearrangement joins TRBV6-4 to TRBJ1-3; D is perhaps TRBD1 (6 bases). CDR1 is MRHNA and CDR2 is SNTAGT in the germline V gene. The CDR3 extends over 13 amino acids. The V and J ends lost 4 bases and 8 bases respectively, with 12 bases between them.

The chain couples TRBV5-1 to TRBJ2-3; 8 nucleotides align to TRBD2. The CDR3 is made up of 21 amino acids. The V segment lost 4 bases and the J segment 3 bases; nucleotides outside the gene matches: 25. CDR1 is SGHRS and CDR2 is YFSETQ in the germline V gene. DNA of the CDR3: TGCGCCAGCAGCCCACCTGTATTCGGGGGGGTCAGGCGTGGTTCGACAGATACGCAGTATTTT. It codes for CASSPPVFGGVRRGSTDTQYF.

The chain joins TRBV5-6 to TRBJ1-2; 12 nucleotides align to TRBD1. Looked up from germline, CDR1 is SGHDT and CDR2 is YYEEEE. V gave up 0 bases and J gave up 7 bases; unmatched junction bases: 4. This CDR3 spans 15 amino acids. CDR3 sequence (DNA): TGTGCCAGCAGCTTGGAGGGACAGGGGGCTGGTGGCTACACCTTC. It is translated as CASSLEGQGAGGYTF.

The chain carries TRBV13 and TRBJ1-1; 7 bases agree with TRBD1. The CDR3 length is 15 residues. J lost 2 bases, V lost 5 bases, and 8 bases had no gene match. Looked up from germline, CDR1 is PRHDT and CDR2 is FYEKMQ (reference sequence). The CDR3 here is CASSTRQGGNTEAFF. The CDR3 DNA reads TGTGCCAGCAGCACCCGACAGGGAGGTAACACTGAAGCTTTCTTT.

Here the CDR3 reads CASSYSRGTGNQPQHF. In DNA form, the CDR3 reads TGTGCCAGCAGTTACTCGCGCGGGACAGGGAATCAGCCCCAGCATTTT. V is TRBV6-6 and J is TRBJ1-5; 9 positions match TRBD1. Trimming removed 0 bases from V and 4 bases from J; junction bases left unmatched: 4. CDR1 is MNHNY, CDR2 SVGAGI, per germline (reference sequence). This CDR3 contains 16 residues.

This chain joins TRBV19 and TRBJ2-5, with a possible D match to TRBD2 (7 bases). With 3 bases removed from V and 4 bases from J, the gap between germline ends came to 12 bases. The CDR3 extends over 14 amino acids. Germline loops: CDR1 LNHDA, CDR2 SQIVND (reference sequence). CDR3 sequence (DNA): TGTGCCAGTAGTATTGGGGGGGGCGGAGAGACCCAGTACTTC. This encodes CASSIGGGGETQYF. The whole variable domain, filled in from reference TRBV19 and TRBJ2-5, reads DGGITQSPKYLFRKEGQNVTLSCEQNLNHDAMYWYRQDPGQGLRLIYYSQIVNDFQKGDIAEGYSVSREKKESFPLTVTSAQKNPTAFYLCASSIGGGGETQYFGPGTRLLVL.

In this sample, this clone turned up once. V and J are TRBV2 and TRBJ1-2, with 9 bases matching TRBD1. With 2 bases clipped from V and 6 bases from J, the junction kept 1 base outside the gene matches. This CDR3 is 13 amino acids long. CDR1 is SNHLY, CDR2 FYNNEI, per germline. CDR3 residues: CASSEWTGDGYTF. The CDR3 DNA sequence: TGTGCCAGCAGTGAATGGACAGGGGATGGCTACACCTTC.

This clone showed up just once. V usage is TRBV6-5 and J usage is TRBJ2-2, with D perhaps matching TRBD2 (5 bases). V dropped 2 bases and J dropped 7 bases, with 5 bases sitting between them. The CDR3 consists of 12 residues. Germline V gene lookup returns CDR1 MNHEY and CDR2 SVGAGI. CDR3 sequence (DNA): TGTGCCAGCAGTTACGCGGGCGGGGAGCTGTTTTTT. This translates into CASSYAGGELFF.

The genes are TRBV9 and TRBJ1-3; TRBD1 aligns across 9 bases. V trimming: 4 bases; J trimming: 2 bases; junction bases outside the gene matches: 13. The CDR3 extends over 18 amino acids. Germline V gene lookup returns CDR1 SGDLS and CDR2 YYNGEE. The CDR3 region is CASSPIGTGLYAGNTIYF. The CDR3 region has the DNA TGTGCCAGCAGCCCCATCGGGACAGGGTTGTATGCTGGAAACACCATATATTTT. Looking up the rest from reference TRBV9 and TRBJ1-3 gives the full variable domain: DSGVTQTPKHLITATGQRVTLRCSPRSGDLSVYWYQQSLDQGLQFLIQYYNGEERAKGNILERFSAQQFPDLHSELNLSSLELGDSALYFCASSPIGTGLYAGNTIYFGEGSWLTVV.

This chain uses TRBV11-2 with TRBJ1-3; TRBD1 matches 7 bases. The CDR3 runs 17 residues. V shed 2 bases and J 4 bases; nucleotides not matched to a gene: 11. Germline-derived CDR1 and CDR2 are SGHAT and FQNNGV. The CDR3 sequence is CASSLNLGDSPGNTIYF. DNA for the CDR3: TGTGCCAGCAGCTTAAATCTAGGGGACAGCCCGGGAAACACCATATATTTT.

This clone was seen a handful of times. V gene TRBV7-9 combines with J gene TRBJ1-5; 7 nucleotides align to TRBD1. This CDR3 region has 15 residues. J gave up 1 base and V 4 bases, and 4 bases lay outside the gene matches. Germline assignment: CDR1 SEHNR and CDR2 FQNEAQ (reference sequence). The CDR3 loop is CASSSGTVSNQPQHF. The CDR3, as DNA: TGTGCCAGCAGCTCCGGGACAGTAAGCAATCAGCCCCAGCATTTT.

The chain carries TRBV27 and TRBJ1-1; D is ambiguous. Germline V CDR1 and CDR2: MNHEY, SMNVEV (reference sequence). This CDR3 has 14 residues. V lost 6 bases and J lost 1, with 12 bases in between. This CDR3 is CASSHRLENTEAFF. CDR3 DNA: TGTGCCAGCAGCCATAGACTGGAGAACACTGAAGCTTTCTTT.

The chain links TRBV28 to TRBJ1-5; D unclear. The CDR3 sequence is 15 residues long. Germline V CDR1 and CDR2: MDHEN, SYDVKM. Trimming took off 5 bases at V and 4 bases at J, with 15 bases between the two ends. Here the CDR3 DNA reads TGTGCCAGCAGTCCCGGGGAGGGTGGTAATCAGCCCCAGCATTTT. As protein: CASSPGEGGNQPQHF.

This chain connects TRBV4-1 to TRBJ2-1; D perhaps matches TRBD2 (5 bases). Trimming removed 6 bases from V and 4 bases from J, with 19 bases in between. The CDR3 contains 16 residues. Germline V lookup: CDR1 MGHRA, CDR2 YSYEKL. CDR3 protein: CASRTSPGMKYNEQFF. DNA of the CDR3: TGCGCCAGCAGGACATCCCCCGGGATGAAGTACAATGAGCAGTTCTTC.